The T cell receptor (beta chain) under discussion was sequenced for a study of chemoradiotherapy in HPV16-positive cancers. Clones were read by immunoSEQ multiplex PCR, and TCRdb kept only the in-frame ones, dropping some. The profile covers about 3,100 clones, with roughly nine tenths appearing a single time and approximately 3.3% taken by the ten largest. Per germline, CDR1 SGDLS and CDR2 YYNGEE. CDR3 length: 15 amino acids. V was trimmed by 3 bases and J by 0 bases, leaving 12 bases between them. The rearrangement links TRBV9 to TRBJ1-2; perhaps TRBD1 as D (6 bases). This clonotype originated in a human donor with HPV-associated anogenital cancer. Sequenced here: tumor tissue, sampled from a patient who underwent chemoradiotherapy. The chain's CDR3 is CASSGGGQSNYGYTF. The CDR3 DNA follows: TGTGCCAGCAGCGGGGGGGGACAATCTAACTATGGCTACACCTTC.